These 18 T cell receptor beta chains came from one sample sequenced in a study of T cell changes during pregnancy in multiple sclerosis. Generated by immunoSEQ multiplex PCR, the TCRdb table keeps only in-frame clones and is missing some. In the table there are under 50,000 clones, about 90% of which are singletons. The specimen comprised CD4+ T cells from peripheral blood mononuclear cells, sampled before pregnancy. The receptors shown here come from a female donor with multiple sclerosis, enrolled in a pregnancy study.

The genes are TRBV19 and TRBJ1-5, with TRBD1 matching over 8 bases. CDR1 and CDR2 (germline): LNHDA, SQIVND (reference sequence). The CDR3 is 13 residues long. Trimming at V came to 6 bases and at J to 4 bases, leaving 2 bases not matched to a gene. The CDR3 loop reads CASRGTGNQPQHF. In DNA form, the CDR3 reads TGTGCCAGTAGAGGGACAGGTAATCAGCCCCAGCATTTT.

The V call is TRBV2, the J call TRBJ1-4; TRBD1 aligns across 8 bases. This CDR3 spans 15 amino acids. The junction had 11 bases not matched to a gene; V was cut back by 6 bases and J by 8 bases. Germline assignment: CDR1 SNHLY and CDR2 FYNNEI. CDR3 protein: CASRPTRGPREKLFF. As DNA, the CDR3 is TGTGCCAGCAGACCCACCAGGGGGCCGAGGGAAAAACTGTTTTTT.

The rearrangement joins TRBV10-2 to TRBJ1-5, with D uncertain. The germline V and J ends were trimmed by 4 bases and 5 bases, with 9 bases remaining between them. CDR3 length: 13 residues. Germline CDR1 and CDR2: WSHSY and SAAADI. CDR3 in DNA: TGCGCCAGCAGTGCCTCGACTTATCAGCCCCAGCATTTT. Residues: CASSASTYQPQHF.

This rearrangement joins TRBV9 to TRBJ2-3, with D possibly TRBD1 on 5 matching bases. The CDR3 spans 14 residues. Trimming removed 0 bases from V and 4 bases from J, with 9 bases in between. CDR1 SGDLS and CDR2 YYNGEE come from the germline V gene. The CDR3 loop reads CASSVGGRPDTQYF. The CDR3 DNA reads as TGTGCCAGCAGCGTAGGGGGCCGCCCAGATACGCAGTATTTT.

The chain links TRBV15 to TRBJ1-4; 9 nucleotides match TRBD1. V dropped 3 bases and J dropped 4; count of bases not matched to a gene: 3. Germline CDR1 is LNHNV and CDR2 is YYDKDF (reference sequence). The CDR3 loop spans 15 amino acids. The CDR3 protein is CATSRGTGSNEKLFF. As DNA, the CDR3 is TGTGCCACCAGCAGGGGGACAGGGAGTAATGAAAAACTGTTTTTT.

This sequence joins TRBV7-3 and TRBJ2-1, with 13 bases aligning to TRBD2. This CDR3 spans 15 amino acids. CDR1 is SGHTA and CDR2 is FQGTGA in the germline V gene. Trimming took 5 bases from V and 4 from J; bases not matched to a gene: 2. The CDR3 protein is CASSLGLAGYNEQFF. CDR3 DNA: TGTGCCAGCAGCCTGGGACTAGCGGGGTACAATGAGCAGTTCTTC.

The chain combines TRBV5-1 with TRBJ2-1; 7 positions match TRBD1. Germline V CDR1 and CDR2: SGHRS, YFSETQ. CDR3 length: 14 residues. V dropped 2 bases and J dropped 4; count of bases not matched to a gene: 3. CDR3 DNA sequence: TGCGCCAGCAGCTTAGGGGGCCATTACAATGAGCAGTTCTTC. Its protein product is CASSLGGHYNEQFF.

This chain joins TRBV28 and TRBJ2-3, with TRBD1 as a possible D gene (5 bases). Germline V gene lookup returns CDR1 MDHEN and CDR2 SYDVKM. V lost 5 bases and J lost 9, with 15 bases in between. The CDR3 totals 13 residues. The CDR3 sequence: CASSLPDSMTQYF. The CDR3 DNA is TGTGCCAGCAGTCTGCCCGACAGTATGACGCAGTATTTT.

This chain joins TRBV9 and TRBJ1-2; TRBD1 might be the D (5 bases). Germline V gene lookup returns CDR1 SGDLS and CDR2 YYNGEE. There are 15 residues in the CDR3. Between the trimmed V and J ends, which lost 0 bases and 1 base, there was a span of 10 bases. CDR3 coding DNA: TGTGCCAGCAGCGTAGGGTGGGGGGTTAACTATGGCTACACCTTC. It encodes CASSVGWGVNYGYTF.

The chain has TRBV29-1 and TRBJ1-2; a weak D match, TRBD1 (5 bases). The V end was cut by 0 bases, the J end by 8 bases, with 10 bases between. CDR1 is SQVTM and CDR2 is ANQGSEA in the germline V gene. CDR3 length equals 12 residues. CDR3 in amino acids: CSVEDQGGGYTF. For the CDR3, the DNA is TGCAGCGTTGAAGACCAGGGCGGCGGCTACACCTTC.

V gene TRBV7-8 combines with J gene TRBJ1-1; D possibly corresponds to TRBD1 (5 bases). The V end lost 0 bases, the J end lost 4 bases, and 12 bases lay between the germline ends. CDR3 length equals 15 residues. Germline values: CDR1 SGHVS, CDR2 FQNEAQ. CDR3 protein: CASSLAQRDSTEAFF. Written as DNA, the CDR3 is TGTGCCAGCAGCTTAGCGCAGAGGGACTCCACTGAAGCTTTCTTT.

Remarks on this clone: Compared with germline, one end of the junction differs, possibly owing to a read error. This chain joins TRBV7-7 and TRBJ2-7; 8 positions match TRBD2. There are 14 residues in the CDR3. In germline, CDR1 is SSHAT, CDR2 FNYEAQ (reference sequence). Written as DNA, the CDR3 is TGTGCTAGCAGCTTGGCAGGGCGGGAGGACGAGCAGTACTTC. Translating gives CASSLAGREDEQYF.

This chain joins TRBV5-1 and TRBJ2-2; 11 positions match TRBD2. V was pared by 0 bases and J by 2 bases, with 9 bases of the junction left unmatched. The CDR3 length is 19 residues. CDR1 and CDR2 (germline): SGHRS, YFSETQ. Written as DNA, the CDR3 is TGCGCCAGCAGCTTGGCCCGGACTAGCGGGTTTAGCAACACCGGGGAGCTGTTTTTT. Protein sequence: CASSLARTSGFSNTGELFF.

This clone was found once. The chain joins TRBV28 to TRBJ1-2, with 7 bases identical to TRBD1. The germline CDR1 and CDR2 sequences are MDHEN and SYDVKM. V lost 6 bases and J lost 6; bases outside the gene matches: 10. CDR3 size: 14 residues. DNA of the CDR3: TGTGCCAGCAGAGTAGGACAGGCTTGGAATGGCTACACCTTC. It yields the protein CASRVGQAWNGYTF.

This chain links TRBV7-9 with TRBJ2-1, with D perhaps matching TRBD1 (6 bases). CDR1 and CDR2 (germline): SEHNR, FQNEAQ (reference sequence). The length of the CDR3 is 11 residues. The V end lost 5 bases, the J end lost 10 bases, and 9 bases lay between the germline ends. The DNA of the CDR3 is TGTGCCAGCAGCCAAGGGACAGAGCAGTTCTTC. This sequence encodes CASSQGTEQFF. The full variable domain, rest sourced from reference TRBV7-9 and TRBJ2-1, is DTGVSQNPRHKITKRGQNVTFRCDPISEHNRLYWYRQTLGQGPEFLTYFQNEAQLEKSRLLSDRFSAERPKGSFSTLEIQRTEQGDSAMYLCASSQGTEQFFGPGTRLTVL.

The chain recombines TRBV28 with TRBJ1-2, with D perhaps TRBD1 (6 bases). Deletions cut 5 bases from V and 4 bases from J, with 14 bases between. There are 14 residues in the CDR3. Germline V gene lookup returns CDR1 MDHEN and CDR2 SYDVKM. Here the CDR3 DNA reads TGTGCCAGCAGTCCTGGACAGCGGGGCTATGGCTACACCTTC. It encodes CASSPGQRGYGYTF.

This rearrangement joins TRBV5-1 to TRBJ1-1, with D possibly being TRBD1 (5 bases). Trimming stripped 0 bases from V and 5 bases from J, with 17 bases between. Germline V lookup: CDR1 SGHRS, CDR2 YFSETQ. The CDR3 consists of 16 residues. CDR3 bases: TGCGCCAGCAGCTTGGATCCAGGGCCCGGAAAGACTGAAGCTTTCTTT. Translating it yields CASSLDPGPGKTEAFF. Drawing the rest from reference TRBV5-1 and TRBJ1-1, the complete variable domain is KAGVTQTPRYLIKTRGQQVTLSCSPISGHRSVSWYQQTPGQGLQFLFEYFSETQRNKGNFPGRFSGRQFSNSRSEMNVSTLELGDSALYLCASSLDPGPGKTEAFFGQGTRLTVV.

The J gene is TRBJ2-4, the V gene TRBV5-1, with 7 bases identical to TRBD1. CDR3 length equals 12 residues. J gave up 6 bases and V 5 bases, and 2 bases lay outside the gene matches. Germline CDR1 and CDR2: SGHRS and YFSETQ. The CDR3 bases are TGCGCCAGCAGTTGGGACAGAAACATTCAGTACTTC. Amino acid sequence: CASSWDRNIQYF.